These 14 T cell receptor beta chains were sequenced from one sample in a study of STAT5B mutations in CD4+ large granular lymphocyte leukemia. Method: immunoSEQ multiplex PCR; TCRdb's copy keeps in-frame clones and lacks some. This sample carries just over 25,000 clones, 81% of them seen once, and the ten largest clones take around 0.33%. The specimen was CD4+ T cells from blood buffy coats. The source is a human donor in good health.

The chain carries TRBV13 and TRBJ1-3; D gene unclear. This CDR3 is 12 amino acids long. Trimming stripped 2 bases from V and 3 bases from J, with 2 bases between. Germline loops: CDR1 PRHDT, CDR2 FYEKMQ (reference sequence). In nucleotides, the CDR3 is TGTGCCAGCAGCTTAAGTGGAAACACCATATATTTT. It translates to CASSLSGNTIYF.

This clone was recorded only once. The V gene is TRBV11-3, the J gene TRBJ2-7; D might be TRBD1 or TRBD2, each matching 5 bases. Germline assignment: CDR1 SGHNT and CDR2 YENEEA. Trimming shortened V by 0 bases and J by 4 bases, and 13 bases separated the two germline ends. This CDR3 comprises 15 residues. The CDR3 nucleotides read TGTGCCAGCAGCTTAGAGCCGGGACGGGTATACGAGCAGTACTTC. Protein sequence: CASSLEPGRVYEQYF.

The CDR3 is CASSKRARDDEQYF. In DNA, the CDR3 is TGTGCCAGCAGCAAAAGGGCCCGGGACGACGAGCAGTACTTC. This chain connects TRBV21-1 to TRBJ2-7. TRBV21-1 represents a pseudogene. The CDR3 is made up of 14 amino acids.

The chain employs TRBV7-9 and TRBJ1-4; TRBD1 might be the D (6 bases). CDR1 and CDR2 (germline): SEHNR, FQNEAQ (reference sequence). The V end was cut by 5 bases, the J end by 5 bases, with 15 bases between. The CDR3 covers 15 residues. In nucleotides, the CDR3 is TGTGCCAGCAGCGAATCCGGGACACCGAATGAAAAACTGTTTTTT. Protein: CASSESGTPNEKLFF.

CDR3 sequence (DNA): TGTGCCAGCAGCTACGGGGGAGCGGGGAATGAGCAGTTCTTC. Encoded protein: CASSYGGAGNEQFF. The chain couples TRBV7-9 to TRBJ2-1; 7 bases match TRBD2. Per germline, CDR1 SEHNR and CDR2 FQNEAQ (reference sequence). CDR3 length: 14 amino acids. V lost 4 bases and J lost 7; bases outside the gene matches: 7.

The chain links TRBV6-9 to TRBJ2-1; D is ambiguous. The CDR3 length is 17 residues. Germline CDR1 reads MNHGY; CDR2 reads SVAAGI. The V and J ends lost 10 bases and 0 bases respectively, with 22 bases between them. CDR3 in amino acids: CATLYGLRLSSYNEQFF. The DNA of the CDR3 is TGTGCCACCTTGTACGGATTGAGGCTTAGCTCCTACAATGAGCAGTTCTTC.

The genes are TRBV28 and TRBJ2-3; D is possibly TRBD2 (6 bases). Germline V gene sequence: CDR1 MDHEN, CDR2 SYDVKM. There are 13 residues in the CDR3. V was pared by 8 bases and J by 4 bases, with 13 bases between. CDR3 loop: CASDGGYPDTQYF. The CDR3 coding sequence is TGTGCCAGCGATGGAGGGTACCCAGATACGCAGTATTTT.

This chain joins TRBV6-1 and TRBJ1-1, with D hard to call. Deletions cut 7 bases from V and 11 bases from J, with 23 bases between. This CDR3 spans 14 amino acids. CDR1 is MNHNS, CDR2 SASEGT, per germline. In nucleotides, the CDR3 is TGTGCCAGCAAGGGTCGGGGAAGCGTCCCCGGGGCTTTCTTT. It specifies CASKGRGSVPGAFF.

The chain employs TRBV21-1 and TRBJ2-3; TRBD1, the D gene given by the table, was not confirmed from the DNA. TRBV21-1 is a pseudogene segment. The CDR3 spans 17 residues. CDR3 residues: CASSTYSVGTGKDTQYF. CDR3 DNA: TGTGCCAGCAGTACATACAGTGTTGGGACAGGGAAAGATACGCAGTATTTT.

The V call is TRBV9, the J call TRBJ2-5; D call uncertain. The V end was cut by 0 bases, the J end by 1 base, with 13 bases between. CDR1 is SGDLS and CDR2 is YYNGEE in the germline V gene. The CDR3 sequence is 16 residues long. The CDR3 sequence is CASSVGVPGPQETQYF. The CDR3 DNA sequence: TGTGCCAGCAGCGTAGGGGTCCCCGGACCCCAAGAGACCCAGTACTTC.

A few counts support this clone. The gene calls are TRBV5-1 and TRBJ2-7; D gene unclear. Germline V lookup: CDR1 SGHRS, CDR2 YFSETQ. V was cut by 4 bases and J by 0 bases, with 11 bases left in between. The CDR3 length is 14 residues. As DNA, the CDR3 is TGCGCCAGCAGCCCCCAAGACCCCTCCTACGAGCAGTACTTC. This sequence encodes CASSPQDPSYEQYF.

The V gene is TRBV13, the J gene TRBJ1-2, with a tentative D call TRBD1 (5 bases). Germline loops: CDR1 PRHDT, CDR2 FYEKMQ (reference sequence). The CDR3 has 17 residues. The V and J ends lost 5 bases and 5 bases respectively, with 24 bases between them. The CDR3 here is CASSTNAGGQGGYGYTF. The CDR3 region has the DNA TGTGCCAGCAGCACAAACGCCGGTGGCCAGGGCGGGTATGGCTACACCTTC.

The chain employs TRBV5-4 and TRBJ1-2; 12 positions match TRBD1. J was trimmed by 7 bases and V by 4 bases; bases with no gene match: 5. From germline, CDR1 is SGHNT and CDR2 YYREEE (reference sequence). The CDR3 is 14 residues long. The chain's CDR3 is CASSQGQGAGGYTF. In nucleotides, the CDR3 is TGTGCCAGCAGCCAGGGACAGGGGGCTGGTGGCTACACCTTC.

V usage is TRBV18 and J usage is TRBJ2-5; 9 bases match TRBD2. Germline lookup yields CDR1 KGHSH and CDR2 LQKENI. The ends lost 3 bases at V and 5 bases at J; junction bases unmatched: 4. CDR3 size: 14 residues. The CDR3 reads CASSPRTSDETQYF. CDR3 nucleotides: TGTGCCAGCTCACCGAGGACTAGCGATGAGACCCAGTACTTC.